One T cell receptor (beta chain) is described in this entry. This clonotype was seen only a few times. Its cognate antigen has yet to be identified. The record has no base qualities; no much larger clone is one base away. The data belong to a study of blood T cells in healthy people across ages (dated by TCRdb to the mid-2010s). About the investigation overall: In model experiments, roughly one uniquely barcoded TCR beta cDNA molecule per two T cells was captured by template switching. The study measured age-related changes in TCR beta repertoire diversity using deep sequencing normalized with unique cDNA molecular identifiers. The donors were split into four age groups: young (average about 16 years), middle-aged (around 37), aged (over 55) and long-lived (under 85). Donors of different ages were randomly distributed across sequencing lanes to avoid experimental bias. Using the same blood draw, the study looked at two additional independent replicas of 1 million unique cDNA reads for two donors, one aged 18 to 30 and the other aged 80 or older.

The library was made by 5' RACE. Sequencing took place on an Illumina HiSeq 2500. A second PCR of roughly 7 to 12 cycles was run with a J-beta primer mix and a sample-barcoded 5' primer. Each TCR beta cDNA molecule received a unique molecular identifier from a template-switch 5' adaptor carrying 12 random nucleotides. Each sample yielded at least 2.5 million CDR3-containing paired-end reads. First-strand cDNA was synthesized from all RNA with the Mint cDNA synthesis kit, primed by a TRBC-specific oligonucleotide. All cDNA was treated with uracil-DNA glycosylase and then went through a first 18-cycle PCR with the universal primers M1SS and BC2_uni_R. The published analysis was carried out like this. Each sample was normalized by randomly selecting 1 million high-quality reads, each carrying a distinct molecular identifier. Instead of being binned into consensus sequences, reads that shared molecular identifiers were thrown out. CDR3 identification, clonotype clustering and error correction used MiTCR with a Q25 quality threshold and the strictest error-elimination algorithm. Lower-bound total TCR beta diversity was estimated with a nonparametric unseen species model using Euler transformation. TCRdb reanalyzed the raw reads on its own, using fastp at Q25 for trimming and MiXCR for clone calling, and kept in-frame beta chains. A single entry per CDR3 protein holds the most common genes and DNA from its merged rows. None of the V and J calls come from the authors' own analysis; TCRdb made them. The sample has about 1,000,000 distinct CDR3 sequences on record, 40% to 50% of them singletons. Of the sample, 15% to 20% is held by the ten largest clones.

Results and caveats for the whole study, not just this receptor: As age increased, observed TCR beta diversity per million T cells dropped in a roughly linear way, and a significant reduction was already evident by age 40. Since profiling was done on bulk unsorted PBMCs, naive and antigen-experienced compartments could not be conclusively compared. Compared with the aged group, the long-lived group had more naive CD4+ T cells, fewer expanded clones and increased TCR diversity, a pattern suggesting age selection. Estimates of total diversity from one million sequenced T cells were regarded as lower bounds and underestimates. There was a strong correlation between observed TCR beta diversity and the percentage of naive T cells measured by flow cytometry. Because the CMV infection status of the donors was unknown, age-related changes in expanded clonotypes may potentially have been confounded.

The roughly 39 donors, aged 6 to 90 years, were systemically healthy Caucasian individuals from Russia. Each donor gave about 9.2 milliliters of peripheral blood, drawn into EDTA-treated Vacutainer tubes. Ficoll-Paque density-gradient centrifugation was used to isolate PBMCs, with at least 7 million obtained per sample. Trizol reagent was used to extract total RNA from PBMCs, with at least 6 micrograms per sample. The percentages of naive CD45RAhigh/CD27high T cells were determined by flow cytometry on a PBMC aliquot from every donor. Spanning cysteine to phenylalanine, the CDR3 consists of 12 amino acids. The retained sequence is limited to the CDR3, 36 bases, with the frame set at the first base. Trimming costs V 11 bases and J 3 bases, and their ends lie 14 bases apart. For CDR1 and CDR2, the germline V gene lists MGHDK and SYGVNS.

This TCR was sampled from a woman aged 55 to 70 in good health. The sequence is built from TRBV25-1 and TRBJ2-7, with the D gene call left open. What was sequenced was blood. CDR3 reads: CAVGSVFYEQYF. The DNA sequence is given as TGTGCCGTGGGGTCAGTTTTCTACGAGCAGTACTTC.